This T cell receptor beta chain was found in a study of blood T cells in healthy people across ages. Broader study findings: A strong correlation between TCR beta diversity and naive T cell percentage was seen.

This clonotype was seen only a few times. Its target is unknown. Next came a second PCR, run for about 7 to 12 cycles, which used a sample-barcoded 5' primer along with a J-beta primer mix. TCRdb reprocessed the 5' RACE reads via MiXCR and lists one record per CDR3 protein. The sample consists of some 850,000 distinct CDR3 sequences, around 25% of them appearing once. Per-sample PBMC isolation yielded at least 7 million cells. This CDR3 spans 15 amino acids. CDR1 MNHEY and CDR2 SVGAGI come from the germline V gene. V was clipped by 5 bases and J by 5 bases, with 19 bases between them. In addition, the sample was reused for a study of T cells of mothers and their children. Per that study: The M1S primer of the second PCR added sample barcodes and 2-4 random nucleotides.

The sequence came from a boy aged 5-17 years in good health. V and J are TRBV6-5 and TRBJ2-7; a weak D match, TRBD2 (6 bases). Sequences were obtained from blood. This CDR3 reads CASSPGGMRSHEQYF. DNA for the CDR3: TGTGCCAGCAGTCCCGGCGGGATGAGGTCCCACGAGCAGTACTTC.